Listed here are 16 T cell receptor beta chains from one sample, sequenced in a study of response to subunit inactivated influenza vaccine. MiXCR, applied by TCRdb to the RT-PCR reads, yields one record per CDR3 protein. The data hold about 540,000 distinct CDR3 sequences, with less than 25% observed a single time. The same sample was also studied in work on T cells expressing NK-cell markers. That study adds: In generating TCR beta cDNA, 5'RACE template switching with UMIs was used.

Material: CD4+ T cells sorted from PBMCs, obtained roughly 12 days after vaccination. These receptors all stem from a man between 50 and 59 years old who received an inactivated influenza vaccine.

The gene calls are TRBV6-6 and TRBJ2-7, with TRBD2 as a possible D gene (5 bases). The CDR3 is made up of 11 amino acids. V shed 2 bases and J shed 7 bases, with 6 bases lying between them. Germline V CDR1 and CDR2: MNHNY, SVGAGI (reference sequence). The DNA of the CDR3 is TGTGCCAGCAGTTACGGAGGTGAGCAGTACTTC. Translation gives CASSYGGEQYF.

This clonotype appeared a few times. The chain carries TRBV13 and TRBJ2-1; 7 bases are shared with TRBD1. This CDR3 has 13 amino acids. The V and J ends lost 4 bases and 8 bases, in that order; junction bases with no gene match: 5. Germline loops: CDR1 PRHDT, CDR2 FYEKMQ (reference sequence). This CDR3 reads CASSWAGGHEQFF. The CDR3 DNA reads TGTGCCAGCAGCTGGGCAGGGGGTCATGAGCAGTTCTTC.

This clonotype was observed at least ten times. The chain combines TRBV12-3 or TRBV12-4 with TRBJ1-5; D not resolved. The CDR3 length is 15 residues. Trimming shortened V by 1 base and J by 2 bases, and 9 bases separated the two germline ends. The CDR3 sequence: CASSLEGEGNQPQHF. The CDR3 DNA sequence: TGTGCCAGCAGTTTAGAGGGTGAGGGCAATCAGCCCCAGCATTTT.

The genes are TRBV12-3 or TRBV12-4 and TRBJ1-4, with D possibly being TRBD1 (5 bases). Trimming stripped 5 bases from V and 0 bases from J, with 7 bases between. The length of the CDR3 is 14 residues. As DNA, the CDR3 is TGTGCCAGCAGTGACAGATCAACTAATGAAAAACTGTTTTTT. It yields the protein CASSDRSTNEKLFF.

This clonotype was seen only a few times. V usage is TRBV29-1 and J usage is TRBJ2-7; the D gene is possibly TRBD1 (5 bases). V was shortened by 3 bases and J by 7 bases, with 19 bases between the two germline ends. This CDR3 is built from 14 residues. The V gene's germline CDR1 is SQVTM and CDR2 ANQGSEA. As DNA, the CDR3 is TGCAGCGTTGACCAGGGTTACCAGAGTGGGGAGCAGTACTTC. It encodes CSVDQGYQSGEQYF.

This clonotype was seen more than once but under ten times. The chain is built from TRBV7-9 and TRBJ1-4, with 10 bases identical to TRBD1. This CDR3 is built from 15 residues. Unmatched junction bases numbered 1, after V lost 1 base and J lost 5 bases. Germline assignment: CDR1 SEHNR and CDR2 FQNEAQ (reference sequence). The CDR3 DNA reads TGTGCCAGCAGCTTAGAGGGACAGGGGAATGAAAAACTGTTTTTT. Residues: CASSLEGQGNEKLFF. Using reference TRBV7-9 and TRBJ1-4 for the parts outside the CDR3, the full variable domain is DTGVSQNPRHKITKRGQNVTFRCDPISEHNRLYWYRQTLGQGPEFLTYFQNEAQLEKSRLLSDRFSAERPKGSFSTLEIQRTEQGDSAMYLCASSLEGQGNEKLFFGSGTQLSVL.

The chain uses TRBV11-2 and TRBJ2-3, with 8 bases matching TRBD1. The CDR3 is made up of 21 amino acids. Germline assignment: CDR1 SGHAT and CDR2 FQNNGV. Trimming cost V 1 base and J 1 base; bases outside gene matches: 19. CDR3 bases: TGTGCCAGCAGCTTAGGTGGAAGGTGGACAGGGAACCCACCAGGCACAGATACGCAGTATTTT. Its protein product is CASSLGGRWTGNPPGTDTQYF.

CDR3 amino acids: CASSQDDYGTRRASGANVLTF. CDR3 nucleotide sequence: TGTGCCAGCAGCCAAGATGATTATGGCACTAGGCGGGCATCTGGGGCCAACGTCCTGACTTTC. V usage is TRBV4-2 and J usage is TRBJ2-6; perhaps TRBD2 as D (5 bases). Germline CDR1 and CDR2: LGHNA and YNFKEQ. V lost 0 bases, J lost 1 base, and 22 bases lay in between. This CDR3 comprises 21 residues.

The rearrangement uses TRBV10-3 and TRBJ2-7; D is perhaps TRBD2 (5 bases). Germline V gene data show CDR1 as ENHRY and CDR2 as SYGVKD. Deletions cut 6 bases from V and 1 base from J, with 16 bases between. This CDR3 spans 15 amino acids. CDR3 amino acids: CAIRPSSWLSYEQYF. As DNA, the CDR3 is TGTGCCATCAGACCTTCTAGCTGGTTATCCTACGAGCAGTACTTC.

This chain joins TRBV7-8 and TRBJ2-7, with 8 bases matching TRBD1. CDR3 length equals 16 residues. In germline, CDR1 is SGHVS, CDR2 FQNEAQ. The J segment lost 0 bases and the V segment lost 4 bases, leaving 8 bases of the junction unmatched. The CDR3 nucleotides read TGTGCCAGCAGCTCGGCCGGGACAGGCCTCTCCTACGAGCAGTACTTC. Its translation: CASSSAGTGLSYEQYF.

This clonotype has only a few counts. V is TRBV6-5 and J is TRBJ2-1; D might be TRBD1 or TRBD2, each matching 5 bases. CDR1 is MNHEY and CDR2 is SVGAGI in the germline V gene. Trimming shortened V by 2 bases and J by 10 bases, and 18 bases separated the two germline ends. The CDR3 spans 15 residues. The CDR3 DNA follows: TGTGCCAGCAGTTACGGTACGGGATGGACAAGAGAGCAGTTCTTC. It specifies CASSYGTGWTREQFF.

This clonotype has only a few counts. The chain employs TRBV6-5 and TRBJ1-5; D gene ambiguous. V lost 4 bases and J 10 bases, leaving 11 bases between the germline ends. This CDR3 contains 12 residues. Germline-derived CDR1 and CDR2 are MNHEY and SVGAGI. The CDR3: CASSSLLSPQHF. The DNA for the CDR3 is TGTGCCAGCAGTTCCCTCCTATCACCCCAGCATTTT.

The J gene is TRBJ2-7, the V gene TRBV2; D uncertain. The CDR3 covers 14 residues. Between the trimmed V and J ends, which lost 4 bases and 0 bases, there was a span of 10 bases. CDR1 and CDR2 from the germline V gene are SNHLY and FYNNEI. DNA for the CDR3: TGTGCCAGCAGTGCGGCAGAGTACTCCTACGAGCAGTACTTC. This gives the protein CASSAAEYSYEQYF.

The chain recombines TRBV3-1 with TRBJ2-3, with TRBD2 matching 10 bases. Per the germline V gene, CDR1 is LGHDT and CDR2 is YNNKEL (reference sequence). V gave up 3 bases and J gave up 8 bases; unmatched junction bases: 8. This CDR3 has 15 residues. The CDR3 sequence: CASSQALSGGRTQYF. The CDR3 bases are TGTGCCAGCAGCCAGGCTCTTAGCGGGGGGCGTACGCAGTATTTT.

This chain joins TRBV20-1 and TRBJ2-7; 7 bases align to TRBD2. The germline V gene encodes CDR1 DFQATT and CDR2 SNEGSKA (reference sequence). The J segment lost 6 bases and the V segment lost 3 bases, leaving 8 bases of the junction unmatched. CDR3 length equals 13 residues. CDR3 loop: CSASKGRAVEQYF. In DNA, the CDR3 is TGCAGTGCTAGTAAGGGGAGGGCCGTCGAGCAGTACTTC.

This chain connects TRBV6-2 or TRBV6-3 to TRBJ2-3; no definite D call. Trimming stripped 5 bases from V and 3 bases from J, with 6 bases between. Germline V CDR1 and CDR2: MNHEY, SVGEGT. This CDR3 region has 12 residues. The CDR3, as DNA: TGTGCCAGCAGTAAACGGACAGATACGCAGTATTTT. Amino acids: CASSKRTDTQYF.